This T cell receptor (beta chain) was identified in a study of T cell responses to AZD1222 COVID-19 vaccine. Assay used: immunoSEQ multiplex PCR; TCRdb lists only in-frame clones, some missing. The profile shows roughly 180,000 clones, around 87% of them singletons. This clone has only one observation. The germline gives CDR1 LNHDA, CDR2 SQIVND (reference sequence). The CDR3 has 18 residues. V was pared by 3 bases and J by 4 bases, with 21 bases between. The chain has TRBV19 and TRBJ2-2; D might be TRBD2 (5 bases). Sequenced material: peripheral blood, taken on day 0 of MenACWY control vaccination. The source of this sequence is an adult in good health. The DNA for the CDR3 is TGTGCCAGTAGTATTTTGGGTGCACTGACTATGGGCACCGGGGAGCTGTTTTTT. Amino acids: CASSILGALTMGTGELFF.